This entry lists 25 T cell receptor beta chains sequenced from one sample in a study of blood T cell repertoires in COVID-19. Clones were read by immunoSEQ multiplex PCR, and TCRdb kept only the in-frame ones, dropping some. The table records 120,000 to 150,000 clones, over 75% of them present only once. The sequenced material came from peripheral blood. Receptors were obtained from a man between 60 and 75 years old with active or convalescent COVID-19.

The V and J genes are TRBV19 and TRBJ2-7; D might be TRBD1 (6 bases). The CDR3 is 14 amino acids. V was cut by 5 bases and J by 2 bases, with 13 bases left in between. Germline values: CDR1 LNHDA, CDR2 SQIVND (reference sequence). In DNA form, the CDR3 reads TGTGCCAGTAGTCTCCGACAGGAGACCTACGAGCAGTACTTC. Translated, it gives CASSLRQETYEQYF.

The gene calls are TRBV27 and TRBJ1-6; TRBD1 might be the D (5 bases). Trimming removed 3 bases at V and 4 bases at J, with 13 bases between. The CDR3 totals 16 residues. CDR1 MNHEY and CDR2 SMNVEV come from the germline V gene (reference sequence). In DNA form, the CDR3 reads TGTGCCAGCAGTTTGGAGGGGAGGGCATATAATTCACCCCTCCACTTT. It codes for CASSLEGRAYNSPLHF.

CDR3 nucleotide sequence: TGTGCCAGCAGCCCCCGGACTAGCGGGAGGGGTAATGAGCAGTTCTTC. Translating gives CASSPRTSGRGNEQFF. This chain links TRBV3-1 (or the pseudogene TRBV3-2) with TRBJ2-1, with 15 bases matching TRBD2. The V gene's germline CDR1 is LGHDT and CDR2 YNNKEL (reference sequence). The trim removed 4 bases at V and 7 bases at J, leaving 5 bases unmatched. The CDR3 extends over 16 amino acids.

This chain joins TRBV5-6 and TRBJ1-2; possibly TRBD1 for D (5 bases). The CDR3 totals 14 residues. Germline V CDR1 and CDR2: SGHDT, YYEEEE. The ends were cut back, 1 base at V and 5 bases at J, with 12 bases in the middle. In DNA form, the CDR3 reads TGTGCCAGCAGCTTGAGGCAGGGATGGTATGGCTACACCTTC. Its translation: CASSLRQGWYGYTF.

CDR3 coding DNA: TGCAGCGTGTCTAGCGGGAGTAACGAGCAGTACTTC. As protein: CSVSSGSNEQYF. The V call is TRBV29-1, the J call TRBJ2-7, with 10 bases identical to TRBD2. The CDR3 has 12 amino acids. Germline CDR1 is SQVTM and CDR2 is ANQGSEA. J was trimmed by 5 bases and V by 6 bases; bases with no gene match: 4.

The V and J genes are TRBV28 and TRBJ2-1; 8 bases line up with TRBD2. From germline, CDR1 is MDHEN and CDR2 SYDVKM. V was clipped by 8 bases and J by 1 base; unmatched bases: 13. The CDR3 consists of 17 residues. The CDR3 nucleotides read TGTGCCAGCCTCGCCTTCAGCGGGGGTATGTCCTACAATGAGCAGTTCTTC. This gives the protein CASLAFSGGMSYNEQFF. Variable domain in full (rest from reference TRBV28 and TRBJ2-1): DVKVTQSSRYLVKRTGEKVFLECVQDMDHENMFWYRQDPGLGLRLIYFSYDVKMKEKGDIPEGYSVSREKKERFSLILESASTNQTSMYLCASLAFSGGMSYNEQFFGPGTRLTVL.

This rearrangement joins TRBV18 to TRBJ2-3, with 8 positions matching TRBD1. The V and J ends lost 3 bases and 3 bases, in that order; junction bases with no gene match: 2. Germline-derived CDR1 and CDR2 are KGHSH and LQKENI. This CDR3 comprises 14 residues. The CDR3 sequence: CASSPGQVTDTQYF. CDR3 sequence (DNA): TGTGCCAGCTCACCGGGACAGGTGACAGATACGCAGTATTTT.

The chain uses TRBV6-5 and TRBJ2-1; TRBD2 matches 7 bases. The CDR3 extends over 14 amino acids. Germline lookup yields CDR1 MNHEY and CDR2 SVGAGI. The V segment lost 4 bases and the J segment 4 bases; nucleotides outside the gene matches: 4. CDR3 in amino acids: CASSFGGGYNEQFF. CDR3 nucleotide sequence: TGTGCCAGCAGTTTCGGGGGAGGGTACAATGAGCAGTTCTTC.

V is TRBV28 and J is TRBJ2-1, with a tentative D call TRBD1 (5 bases). With 5 bases removed from V and 12 bases from J, the gap between germline ends came to 17 bases. The CDR3 sequence is 13 residues long. Germline V CDR1 and CDR2: MDHEN, SYDVKM. The CDR3 DNA reads as TGTGCCAGCAGTACCGATTCAGGGCGGCGGCAGTTCTTC. Translation gives CASSTDSGRRQFF.

The CDR3 DNA reads TGTGCCAGCAGTGAAGACAGCTCTGGGGCCAACGTCCTGACTTTC. It specifies CASSEDSSGANVLTF. V is TRBV2 and J is TRBJ2-6; D gene uncertain. The CDR3 is 15 residues long. V gave up 1 base and J gave up 0 bases, with 4 bases separating them. Germline V lookup: CDR1 SNHLY, CDR2 FYNNEI.

V and J are TRBV19 and TRBJ2-5, with D possibly being TRBD2 (5 bases). The CDR3 sequence is 15 residues long. V was trimmed by 1 base and J by 2 bases, leaving 11 bases between them. Germline CDR1 reads LNHDA; CDR2 reads SQIVND (reference sequence). The DNA for the CDR3 is TGTGCCAGTAGTATAGCCGACGACTATCAAGAGACCCAGTACTTC. Encoded protein: CASSIADDYQETQYF.

The chain links TRBV6-2 or TRBV6-3 to TRBJ1-5, with a possible D match to TRBD1 (5 bases). Deletions cut 2 bases from V and 1 base from J, with 6 bases between. CDR3 length: 14 amino acids. In germline, CDR1 is MNHEY, CDR2 SVGEGT. The CDR3 DNA reads TGTGCCAGCAGTTACGACAGCAGCAATCAGCCCCAGCATTTT. As protein: CASSYDSSNQPQHF.

This chain connects TRBV7-6 to TRBJ1-5; 7 bases align to TRBD1. The V gene's germline CDR1 is SGHVS and CDR2 FNYEAQ. This CDR3 contains 18 residues. V was clipped by 5 bases and J by 2 bases; unmatched bases: 15. The CDR3 coding sequence is TGTGCCAGCAGCGCTAATCCTCCAGGGGGAAGGGGCAATCAGCCCCAGCATTTT. As protein: CASSANPPGGRGNQPQHF.

In nucleotides, the CDR3 is TGTGCCAGTAGTATGCCCGGGGTACTGGTGGGCTACACCTTC. It yields the protein CASSMPGVLVGYTF. V and J are TRBV19 and TRBJ1-2, with D hard to call. CDR3 length: 14 residues. Between the trimmed V and J ends, which lost 3 bases and 8 bases, there was a span of 16 bases. From germline, CDR1 is LNHDA and CDR2 SQIVND (reference sequence).

The chain recombines TRBV5-1 with TRBJ1-1; TRBD1 matches at 7 bases. V was clipped by 6 bases and J by 1 base; unmatched bases: 12. The germline CDR1 and CDR2 sequences are SGHRS and YFSETQ. The CDR3 runs to 16 residues. The CDR3 coding sequence is TGCGCCAGCAAAATCCCAACAGGGGACCCGAACACTGAAGCTTTCTTT. Protein sequence: CASKIPTGDPNTEAFF.

The V and J genes are TRBV27 and TRBJ2-3; 10 nucleotides align to TRBD2. The CDR3 length is 18 residues. The V segment lost 5 bases and the J segment 0 bases; nucleotides outside the gene matches: 11. CDR1 MNHEY and CDR2 SMNVEV come from the germline V gene (reference sequence). DNA for the CDR3: TGTGCCAGCAGTCCTTGGACTAGCGGAGTCCCTAGCACAGATACGCAGTATTTT. It specifies CASSPWTSGVPSTDTQYF.

The sample holds one count of this clone. The rearrangement uses TRBV12-3 or TRBV12-4 and TRBJ1-4, with a possible D match to TRBD1 (6 bases). V was cut by 7 bases and J by 6 bases, with 12 bases left in between. The CDR3 is 13 amino acids. CDR3 bases: TGTGCCAGCACCCCGGACAGCCATGAAAAACTGTTTTTT. As protein: CASTPDSHEKLFF.

The chain carries TRBV7-8 and TRBJ2-1; 7 bases match TRBD2. Germline values: CDR1 SGHVS, CDR2 FQNEAQ. This CDR3 spans 15 amino acids. V shed 1 base and J 5 bases; nucleotides not matched to a gene: 5. The CDR3 nucleotides read TGTGCCAGCAGCTTAGAGGCTAGCGGAGACAATGAGCAGTTCTTC. This translates into CASSLEASGDNEQFF.

The V and J genes are TRBV10-3 and TRBJ1-5, with 9 nucleotides matching TRBD1. V trimming: 3 bases; J trimming: 4 bases; junction bases outside the gene matches: 1. Germline assignment: CDR1 ENHRY and CDR2 SYGVKD. This CDR3 comprises 14 residues. The CDR3 loop is CAISEGQGNQPQHF. The CDR3 DNA sequence: TGTGCCATCAGTGAAGGACAGGGGAATCAGCCCCAGCATTTT.

This clone was counted a single time. V gene TRBV24-1 combines with J gene TRBJ2-7; TRBD1 is a possible D gene (5 bases). The length of the CDR3 is 19 residues. Deletions cut 9 bases from V and 3 bases from J, with 32 bases between. Per the germline V gene, CDR1 is KGHDR and CDR2 is SFDVKD. CDR3 sequence: CATCILIWKRVLQGYEQYF. In nucleotides, the CDR3 is TGTGCCACCTGTATTTTGATCTGGAAACGTGTTCTCCAGGGCTACGAGCAGTACTTC.

The rearrangement joins TRBV3-1 (or the pseudogene TRBV3-2) to TRBJ2-1; D gene uncertain. The CDR3 length is 11 residues. Germline CDR1 reads LGHDT; CDR2 reads YNNKEL (reference sequence). Deletions cut 0 bases from V and 10 bases from J, with 4 bases between. The CDR3 DNA is TGTGCCAGCAGCCAAGAGGGCGAGCAGTTCTTC. Its translation is CASSQEGEQFF.

The chain employs TRBV15 and TRBJ2-5, with D maybe TRBD2 (6 bases). Germline V CDR1 and CDR2: LNHNV, YYDKDF (reference sequence). The CDR3 spans 14 residues. Trimming cost V 5 bases and J 5 bases, with 15 bases left between them. The CDR3 sequence: CATSPRGLGETQYF. CDR3 DNA: TGTGCCACCAGCCCCCGGGGACTTGGCGAGACCCAGTACTTC.

The chain links TRBV3-1 (or the pseudogene TRBV3-2) to TRBJ1-1; 7 bases map to TRBD1. The CDR3 consists of 14 residues. In germline, CDR1 is LGHDT, CDR2 YNNKEL (reference sequence). J lost 4 bases, V lost 3 bases, and 5 bases had no gene match. CDR3 protein: CASSQASGGTEAFF. In nucleotides, the CDR3 is TGTGCCAGCAGCCAGGCCTCAGGGGGCACTGAAGCTTTCTTT.

The rearrangement uses TRBV19 and TRBJ1-2; D might be TRBD1 (6 bases). Between the trimmed V and J ends, which lost 6 bases and 2 bases, there was a span of 10 bases. This CDR3 spans 13 amino acids. The germline CDR1 and CDR2 sequences are LNHDA and SQIVND (reference sequence). CDR3 in amino acids: CASRQGPNYGYTF. CDR3 in DNA: TGTGCCAGTAGACAGGGACCCAACTATGGCTACACCTTC.

The V and J genes are TRBV6-2 or TRBV6-3 and TRBJ1-2; D might be TRBD1 (5 bases). V lost 0 bases, J lost 7 bases, and 15 bases lay in between. CDR3 length equals 15 residues. CDR1 MNHEY and CDR2 SVGEGT come from the germline V gene. In nucleotides, the CDR3 is TGTGCCAGCAGTTACTCGAGCCCAGGGTCCGCTGGCTACACCTTC. Amino acids: CASSYSSPGSAGYTF.